These 30 T cell receptor beta chains originate from one sample sequenced in a study of T-cell memory formation after mild COVID-19. TCRdb re-derived calls from the 5' RACE reads in MiXCR, one entry per CDR3 protein. The sample carries approximately 480,000 distinct CDR3 sequences, around a sixth recorded once. The sample comprised PBMCs or a T cell subset sorted from them (not recorded which). These receptor sequences come from an adult woman who had mild COVID-19 (a few samples of this study predate the infection). Cell type and time point are not known.

This chain joins TRBV3-1 and TRBJ1-2; no reliable D call. CDR3 length equals 13 residues. Germline V gene data show CDR1 as LGHDT and CDR2 as YNNKEL (reference sequence). Between the trimmed V and J ends, which lost 4 bases and 8 bases, there was a span of 14 bases. The CDR3 here is CASSPDSKSGYTF. DNA for the CDR3: TGTGCCAGCAGCCCCGACTCGAAAAGCGGCTACACCTTC.

The rearrangement links TRBV25-1 to TRBJ2-5, with TRBD2 matching over 8 bases. The CDR3 is 14 amino acids. CDR1 and CDR2 from the germline V gene are MGHDK and SYGVNS. With V trimmed by 6 bases and J by 5 bases, 8 bases remained unmatched. The CDR3 sequence is CASSRAGAAETQYF. The DNA of the CDR3 is TGTGCCAGCAGCCGAGCGGGAGCCGCCGAGACCCAGTACTTC.

This clonotype was picked up a small number of times. The chain uses TRBV6-5 and TRBJ2-7; TRBD2 is a possible D gene (6 bases). The CDR3 sequence is 15 residues long. V lost 6 bases and J lost 0, with 15 bases in between. Germline V gives CDR1 MNHEY, CDR2 SVGAGI. CDR3 loop: CASSPDYLSSYEQYF. The CDR3 DNA is TGTGCCAGCAGCCCGGACTACCTCAGCTCCTACGAGCAGTACTTC.

The chain employs TRBV5-1 and TRBJ1-1; 9 nucleotides agree with TRBD1. This CDR3 comprises 15 residues. V was clipped by 0 bases and J by 3 bases; unmatched bases: 3. Germline CDR1 reads SGHRS; CDR2 reads YFSETQ. The CDR3 coding sequence is TGCGCCAGCAGCTTGGGCGACAGGGGGGACACTGAAGCTTTCTTT. It specifies CASSLGDRGDTEAFF. The full variable domain, its missing parts supplied by reference TRBV5-1 and TRBJ1-1, is KAGVTQTPRYLIKTRGQQVTLSCSPISGHRSVSWYQQTPGQGLQFLFEYFSETQRNKGNFPGRFSGRQFSNSRSEMNVSTLELGDSALYLCASSLGDRGDTEAFFGQGTRLTVV.

The chain is built from TRBV27 and TRBJ1-5; a weak D match, TRBD1 (6 bases). V gave up 2 bases and J gave up 3 bases, with 14 bases separating them. The CDR3 runs 16 residues. The germline V gene encodes CDR1 MNHEY and CDR2 SMNVEV (reference sequence). The CDR3 reads CASSLNMGGLNQPQHF. The CDR3 bases are TGTGCCAGCAGTTTAAATATGGGGGGGCTCAATCAGCCCCAGCATTTT.

This clonotype is a singleton in its sample. The junction and the germline gene differ at one end; a read error may be behind it. This chain uses TRBV11-3 with TRBJ2-2; D tentatively reads TRBD1 or TRBD2 (6 bases each). Germline lookup yields CDR1 SGHNT and CDR2 YENEEA. The CDR3 runs to 15 residues. In DNA form, the CDR3 reads TGTGCCAGCAGCTTCTGGGACGGGGGCACCGGGGAGCTGATTTTT. Its protein product is CASSFWDGGTGELIF. The full variable domain, its missing parts supplied by reference TRBV11-3 and TRBJ2-2, is EAGVVQSPRYKIIEKKQPVAFWCNPISGHNTLYWYLQNLGQGPELLIRYENEEAVDDSQLPKDRFSAERLKGVDSTLKIQPAELGDSAVYLCASSFWDGGTGELIFGEGSRLTVL.

The chain joins TRBV18 to TRBJ2-5; TRBD2 agrees at 8 bases. CDR1 is KGHSH, CDR2 LQKENI, per germline. The CDR3 has 15 residues. The junction had 7 bases not matched to a gene; V was cut back by 3 bases and J by 4 bases. As DNA, the CDR3 is TGTGCCAGCTCACCTGACGGGGGGGCTTCAGAGACCCAGTACTTC. Protein sequence: CASSPDGGASETQYF.

The chain has TRBV19 and TRBJ2-4; D gene ambiguous. Between the trimmed V and J ends, which lost 2 bases and 2 bases, there was a span of 7 bases. CDR3 length: 14 residues. The germline V gene encodes CDR1 LNHDA and CDR2 SQIVND (reference sequence). The CDR3 bases are TGTGCCAGTAGTATAATAGTGTCCAAAAACATTCAGTACTTC. Translated, it gives CASSIIVSKNIQYF.

There are many counts of this clonotype. The rearrangement joins TRBV4-3 to TRBJ2-6; D could derive from TRBD1 or TRBD2 (5 bases each). V gave up 3 bases and J gave up 4 bases, with 13 bases separating them. The CDR3 contains 16 residues. Germline lookup yields CDR1 LGHNA and CDR2 YSLEER. The CDR3 reads CASSHQRGSGANVLTF. Here the CDR3 DNA reads TGCGCCAGCAGCCACCAGAGGGGTTCCGGGGCCAACGTCCTGACTTTC.

The chain links TRBV12-3 or TRBV12-4 to TRBJ1-5; tentative D call: TRBD1 (5 bases). Trimming took 5 bases from V and 3 from J, leaving 11 bases between them. This CDR3 spans 14 amino acids. DNA for the CDR3: TGTGCCAGCAGTATAAGACAGCCCAATCAGCCCCAGCATTTT. Translation gives CASSIRQPNQPQHF.

The chain has TRBV9 and TRBJ2-7; 8 bases line up with TRBD2. The CDR3 length is 12 residues. Germline V gene sequence: CDR1 SGDLS, CDR2 YYNGEE. After removal of 3 bases from V and 5 bases from J, the junction contained 1 base not matched to a gene. CDR3 in amino acids: CASSAGLDEQYF. The CDR3 region has the DNA TGTGCCAGCAGCGCGGGACTAGACGAGCAGTACTTC.

The V and J genes are TRBV5-1 and TRBJ2-1; D possibly matches TRBD1 or TRBD2 (5 bases each). The length of the CDR3 is 15 residues. Looked up from germline, CDR1 is SGHRS and CDR2 is YFSETQ. Trimming stripped 0 bases from V and 5 bases from J, with 12 bases between. The CDR3 here is CASSLDGVDNNEQFF. CDR3 bases: TGCGCCAGCAGCTTGGACGGGGTGGACAACAATGAGCAGTTCTTC.

The chain recombines TRBV29-1 with TRBJ2-3, with D perhaps matching TRBD2 (5 bases). The CDR3 has 12 residues. Germline CDR1 reads SQVTM; CDR2 reads ANQGSEA. Trimming took 2 bases from V and 10 from J, leaving 13 bases between them. CDR3 protein: CSVELPSGSQYF. The CDR3 nucleotides read TGCAGCGTTGAATTGCCCAGCGGATCGCAGTATTTT.

This clonotype was recorded many times. The chain couples TRBV12-3 or TRBV12-4 to TRBJ2-1, with D possibly TRBD1 on 5 matching bases. The length of the CDR3 is 13 residues. V dropped 4 bases and J dropped 5 bases, with 9 bases sitting between them. This CDR3 is CASSSPTDNEQFF. The CDR3 coding sequence is TGTGCCAGCAGTTCCCCGACAGACAATGAGCAGTTCTTC.

This clonotype has at least ten counts. V gene TRBV25-1 combines with J gene TRBJ1-4; tentatively, D is TRBD1 (5 bases). The ends were cut back, 2 bases at V and 10 bases at J, with 8 bases in the middle. Germline V gives CDR1 MGHDK, CDR2 SYGVNS. This CDR3 has 12 amino acids. Here the CDR3 reads CASSEVRGKLFF. The DNA of the CDR3 is TGTGCCAGCAGTGAAGTTAGGGGAAAACTGTTTTTT.

This clonotype was recorded at least ten times. The rearrangement uses TRBV29-1 and TRBJ2-7; weak D call: TRBD2 (5 bases). The V and J ends lost 4 bases and 3 bases respectively, with 7 bases between them. The CDR3 is 11 residues long. The germline V gene has CDR1 SQVTM and CDR2 ANQGSEA. This CDR3 is CSVAGNYEQYF. DNA of the CDR3: TGCAGCGTTGCCGGGAACTACGAGCAGTACTTC.

The J gene is TRBJ2-1, the V gene TRBV7-2; TRBD2 might be the D (6 bases). The V and J ends lost 7 bases and 8 bases respectively, with 15 bases between them. The germline V gene has CDR1 SGHTA and CDR2 FQGNSA. This CDR3 region has 13 residues. CDR3 amino acids: CASTSRGIDEQFF. The CDR3, as DNA: TGTGCCAGCACCTCCCGGGGGATAGATGAGCAGTTCTTC.

CDR3 in amino acids: CSATRAGSTETQYF. CDR3 coding DNA: TGCAGTGCCACTAGGGCGGGATCAACGGAGACCCAGTACTTC. The gene calls are TRBV20-1 and TRBJ2-5, with D perhaps matching TRBD2 (6 bases). Germline assignment: CDR1 DFQATT and CDR2 SNEGSKA (reference sequence). This CDR3 has 14 residues. Trimming shortened V by 6 bases and J by 5 bases, and 19 bases separated the two germline ends.

This clonotype was observed a few times. This rearrangement joins TRBV7-3 to TRBJ2-2; D is unresolved. Looked up from germline, CDR1 is SGHTA and CDR2 is FQGTGA. The CDR3 is 13 amino acids. The V and J ends lost 5 bases and 3 bases respectively, with 7 bases between them. CDR3 loop: CASSHLHTGELFF. CDR3 sequence (DNA): TGTGCCAGCAGCCACTTGCACACCGGGGAGCTGTTTTTT.

This clonotype appeared a few times. CDR3 region: CASSLLLSGANVLTF. CDR3 DNA sequence: TGTGCCAGCAGCTTACTACTCTCTGGGGCCAACGTCCTGACTTTC. The chain couples TRBV7-6 to TRBJ2-6; the D is unclear. The germline V gene encodes CDR1 SGHVS and CDR2 FNYEAQ. The CDR3 totals 15 residues. V was trimmed by 2 bases and J by 0 bases, leaving 5 bases between them. Full variable domain (outside the CDR3, taken from reference TRBV7-6 and TRBJ2-6): GAGVSQSPRYKVTKRGQDVALRCDPISGHVSLYWYRQALGQGPEFLTYFNYEAQQDKSGLPNDRFSAERPEGSISTLTIQRTEQRDSAMYRCASSLLLSGANVLTFGAGSRLTVL.

This clonotype was found a few times. This rearrangement joins TRBV18 to TRBJ2-1; 10 bases line up with TRBD1. J gave up 3 bases and V 4 bases, and 6 bases lay outside the gene matches. There are 16 residues in the CDR3. CDR1 and CDR2 from the germline V gene are KGHSH and LQKENI. CDR3 nucleotide sequence: TGTGCCAGCTCACTGCCCGGGACAGGGGTCTACAATGAGCAGTTCTTC. As protein: CASSLPGTGVYNEQFF. Combining the CDR3 with reference TRBV18 and TRBJ2-1 gives the whole variable domain NAGVMQNPRHLVRRRGQEARLRCSPMKGHSHVYWYRQLPEEGLKFMVYLQKENIIDESGMPKERFSAEFPKEGPSILRIQQVVRGDSAAYFCASSLPGTGVYNEQFFGPGTRLTVL.

Only a few counts were recorded for this clonotype. This rearrangement joins TRBV7-9 to TRBJ2-7; 9 bases are a match to TRBD2. CDR1 is SEHNR and CDR2 is FQNEAQ in the germline V gene (reference sequence). V gave up 6 bases and J gave up 7 bases; unmatched junction bases: 13. There are 15 residues in the CDR3. This CDR3 reads CASSLTSGHSWEQYF. The CDR3 DNA reads TGTGCCAGCAGTTTGACTAGCGGCCACTCGTGGGAGCAGTACTTC. The full variable domain, its missing parts supplied by reference TRBV7-9 and TRBJ2-7, is DTGVSQNPRHKITKRGQNVTFRCDPISEHNRLYWYRQTLGQGPEFLTYFQNEAQLEKSRLLSDRFSAERPKGSFSTLEIQRTEQGDSAMYLCASSLTSGHSWEQYFGPGTRLTVT.

The chain uses TRBV7-2 and TRBJ2-7; D is unresolved. This CDR3 has 14 amino acids. The germline V and J ends were trimmed by 6 bases and 6 bases, with 18 bases remaining between them. CDR1 is SGHTA and CDR2 is FQGNSA in the germline V gene. CDR3 in amino acids: CASRPSSSFGEQYF. CDR3 coding DNA: TGTGCCAGCAGGCCTAGTAGCAGTTTCGGCGAGCAGTACTTC.

The chain couples TRBV2 to TRBJ2-5; 8 nucleotides line up with TRBD2. CDR3 length: 15 residues. Germline V lookup: CDR1 SNHLY, CDR2 FYNNEI. V dropped 4 bases and J dropped 5; count of bases not matched to a gene: 9. CDR3 coding DNA: TGTGCCAGCAGTGCAGCGGGAGCATTGGGGGAGACCCAGTACTTC. Residues: CASSAAGALGETQYF.

This clonotype was detected only a few times. The chain combines TRBV29-1 with TRBJ2-3, with D perhaps matching TRBD1 or TRBD2 (6 bases each). Trimming shortened V by 7 bases and J by 3 bases, and 29 bases separated the two germline ends. Germline CDR1 and CDR2: SQVTM and ANQGSEA. The CDR3 sequence is 18 residues long. The CDR3 nucleotides read TGCAGCGCTTCCCGGTCGACTTCGGGGGCGCAGAAGACAGATACGCAGTATTTT. Amino acids: CSASRSTSGAQKTDTQYF.

The V and J genes are TRBV5-8 and TRBJ1-4, with a weak D call TRBD1 (5 bases). With 0 bases removed from V and 0 bases from J, the gap between germline ends came to 15 bases. CDR3 size: 18 residues. CDR1 is SGHTS and CDR2 is YDEGEE in the germline V gene. The CDR3 bases are TGTGCCAGCAGCTTGGGCAGGGAAATATACCCAACTAATGAAAAACTGTTTTTT. It codes for CASSLGREIYPTNEKLFF.

This clonotype was recorded a few times. V is TRBV5-1 and J is TRBJ2-3; D is uncertain. V was clipped by 4 bases and J by 2 bases, with 5 bases between them. The germline V gene encodes CDR1 SGHRS and CDR2 YFSETQ. This CDR3 spans 12 amino acids. The chain's CDR3 is CASSESTDTQYF. The DNA for the CDR3 is TGCGCCAGCAGCGAGTCCACAGATACGCAGTATTTT. Full variable domain (outside the CDR3, taken from reference TRBV5-1 and TRBJ2-3): KAGVTQTPRYLIKTRGQQVTLSCSPISGHRSVSWYQQTPGQGLQFLFEYFSETQRNKGNFPGRFSGRQFSNSRSEMNVSTLELGDSALYLCASSESTDTQYFGPGTRLTVL.

This clonotype was picked up a small number of times. The chain combines TRBV12-3 or TRBV12-4 with TRBJ1-2, with D possibly being TRBD1 (6 bases). This CDR3 region has 13 residues. V lost 3 bases and J lost 5, with 10 bases in between. The CDR3 DNA reads as TGTGCCAGCAGTTTGGGGGACACATATGGCTACACCTTC. It yields the protein CASSLGDTYGYTF.

This chain connects TRBV7-9 to TRBJ2-1; maybe TRBD2 (6 bases). CDR1 and CDR2 from the germline V gene are SEHNR and FQNEAQ (reference sequence). The length of the CDR3 is 13 residues. Trimming removed 5 bases at V and 6 bases at J, with 11 bases between. In nucleotides, the CDR3 is TGTGCCAGCAGCCTACGGGACTCCAATGAGCAGTTCTTC. Translated, it gives CASSLRDSNEQFF.

This clonotype was counted only a few times. The chain employs TRBV25-1 and TRBJ2-7; a possible D gene is TRBD1 (6 bases). CDR1 and CDR2 (germline): MGHDK, SYGVNS. CDR3 length: 11 residues. Trimming removed 8 bases at V and 2 bases at J, with 7 bases between. CDR3 DNA: TGTGCCAGCGGGGGCACCTACGAGCAGTACTTC. It codes for CASGGTYEQYF.